This is a list of T cell receptor beta chains from one sample in a study of blood T cell repertoires in COVID-19. Method: immunoSEQ multiplex PCR; TCRdb's copy keeps in-frame clones and lacks some. The repertoire consists of around 180,000 clones, with about four fifths occurring once and the leading ten covering approximately 7.3%. Source material: peripheral blood. The receptor source for this set is a human donor in a cohort sampled during active COVID-19. Both conserved end residues are part of each CDR3. A D gene is named only where the DNA matches it firmly. Not all rows give a size; the values are once, few, many and, for expanded clones, a class.

j_call d_call v_call clone_size cdr3_nt cdr3_aa
TRBJ2-1 . TRBV6-6 . TGTGCCAGTTCGCAGGGCTATGAGCAGTTCTTC CASSQGYEQFF
TRBJ2-6 . TRBV5-8 . TGTGCCAGCAGCTTGATCCTCTCTGGGGCCAACGTCCTGACTTTC CASSLILSGANVLTF
TRBJ2-1 . TRBV27 . TGTGCCAGCAGTCCTTCGAGGGCCTCCGTCAATGAGCAGTTCTTC CASSPSRASVNEQFF
TRBJ2-1 TRBD1 TRBV10-3 few TGTGCCATCAGCAAACAGGGGGCTACTACCGATGAGCAGTTCTTC CAISKQGATTDEQFF
TRBJ2-1 TRBD2 TRBV7-6 . TGTGCCAGCAGCTATAACTCCGAACTAGCGGGGGGACACCCCTATGAGCAGTTCTTC CASSYNSELAGGHPYEQFF
TRBJ2-1 . TRBV9 . TGTGCCAGCAGCGTCGGTTGGGGGGACTCCTACAATGAGCAGTTCTTC CASSVGWGDSYNEQFF
TRBJ2-7 . TRBV6-6 . TGTGCCAGCTCAGGCGGGGTCGGCTACGAGCAGTACTTC CASSGGVGYEQYF
TRBJ2-1 TRBD2 TRBV3-1/TRBV3-2 . TGTGCCAGCAGCCCTTACTTAGCGGGGGGGCCCTCCAATGAGCAGTTCTTC CASSPYLAGGPSNEQFF
TRBJ2-4 TRBD1 TRBV7-6 . TGTGCCAGCAGCTTAGCGTCCAGGGGGCCCAAAAACATTCAGTACTTC CASSLASRGPKNIQYF
TRBJ2-5 . TRBV5-1 once TGCGCCAGCAGCTTACGGGGAGGCGAGACCCAGTACTTC CASSLRGGETQYF
TRBJ1-4 . TRBV28 . TGTGCCAGCAGTCCAGGGGACACAACTAATGAAAAACTGTTTTTT CASSPGDTTNEKLFF
TRBJ2-2 . TRBV2 . TGTGCCAGCATCCCCGCCCGCTGGAGCGGGGAGCTGTTTTTT CASIPARWSGELFF
TRBJ2-1 TRBD1 TRBV2 . TGTGCCAGCAGTGCGACCGGGACAGGATCCGTCTCCTACAATGAGCAGTTCTTC CASSATGTGSVSYNEQFF
TRBJ2-2 . TRBV27 . TGTGCCAGCAGTTCCCTCCCCGGGGAGCTGTTTTTT CASSSLPGELFF
TRBJ2-1 TRBD2 TRBV10-3 . TGTGCCATCAGGGTTGGGACTAGCGGCAACAATGAGCAGTTCTTC CAIRVGTSGNNEQFF
TRBJ1-5 TRBD1 TRBV5-1 . TGCGCCAGCAGCTCTCCAAAGAACCCAGGGGGCCAGCCCCAGCATTTT CASSSPKNPGGQPQHF
TRBJ2-2 . TRBV6-4 . TGTGCCAGCAGTGACTCCAGTAACGCCGGGGAGCTGTTTTTT CASSDSSNAGELFF
TRBJ1-1 . TRBV9 . TGTGCCAGCAGCGTGAGGGGGTTGGGCACTGAAGCTTTCTTT CASSVRGLGTEAFF
TRBJ1-4 TRBD1 TRBV6-6 . TGTGCCAGCAGTTACAAGGACAGGGGGGATGAAAAACTGTTTTTT CASSYKDRGDEKLFF
TRBJ1-2 TRBD1 TRBV2 . TGTGCCAGCAGCAAGGAGAGAGAGGGGGGACAGGAGAATCGTGGCTACACCTTC CASSKEREGGQENRGYTF
TRBJ2-5 TRBD2 TRBV5-5 . TGTGCCAGCAGCCCAGGCGGGGGGGGCCAAGAGACCCAGTACTTC CASSPGGGGQETQYF
TRBJ2-7 . TRBV4-1 . TGCGCCAGCAGCCCAAGGACGGGAGACTACGAGCAGTACTTC CASSPRTGDYEQYF
TRBJ1-5 . TRBV7-8 . TGTGCCAGCAGCTTACTGAGGTATAGCAATCAGCCCCAGCATTTT CASSLLRYSNQPQHF
TRBJ2-3 TRBD1 TRBV29-1 once TGCAGCGTGGGACAGGGAGGGCCAGATACGCAGTATTTT CSVGQGGPDTQYF
TRBJ1-2 . TRBV15 . TGTGCCACCAGCACCTCAGACCCGACTTTTGGCTATGGCTACACCTTC CATSTSDPTFGYGYTF
TRBJ1-1 . TRBV15 . TGTGCCACGAGTGAACTGAGGTCAAACACTGAAGCTTTCTTT CATSELRSNTEAFF
TRBJ2-7 TRBD1 TRBV10-3 . TGTGCCATCAGTGAGCCGACAGGGGGCCCTTTTGGGGAGCAGTACTTC CAISEPTGGPFGEQYF
TRBJ2-7 TRBD2 TRBV29-1 . TGCAGCGTTGAAGGGGCCCCGGGAGGAAAAACCTACGAGCAGTACTTC CSVEGAPGGKTYEQYF
TRBJ1-2 . TRBV6-1 . TGTGCCAGCAGTGAAGGGACTGCCGACTATGGCTACACCTTC CASSEGTADYGYTF
TRBJ2-7 TRBD2 TRBV10-2 . TGCGCCAGCAGTGCCGGACTAGCGGTTGGGTACGAGCAGTACTTC CASSAGLAVGYEQYF
TRBJ1-2 . TRBV19 . TGTGCCAGTAAGACCGGACAAGTTGTAGCTAACTATGGCTACACCTTC CASKTGQVVANYGYTF
TRBJ1-1 . TRBV6-5 . TGTGCCAGCAGTCCACCAGGCCGCACTGAAGCTTTCTTT CASSPPGRTEAFF
TRBJ2-5 . TRBV5-1 . TGCGCCAGCAGCTTGAGGGGGATCCAAGAGACCCAGTACTTC CASSLRGIQETQYF
TRBJ2-2 . TRBV11-2 . TGTGCCAGCAGTCCCCGCTGGGGGCCCCTGTGGGAGCTGTTTTTT CASSPRWGPLWELFF
TRBJ2-6 TRBD1 TRBV15 . TGTGCCACCAGCCCGGGGACAGGGAAGCCTGGGGCCAACGTCCTGACTTTC CATSPGTGKPGANVLTF
TRBJ2-1 . TRBV24-1 . TGTGCCACCAGTGATGGGGGGTATGAGCAGTTCTTC CATSDGGYEQFF
TRBJ1-1 . TRBV27 . TGTGCCAGCAGTTTAAGTGTAGACACTGAAGCTTTCTTT CASSLSVDTEAFF
TRBJ2-3 TRBD2 TRBV19 . TGTGCCAGTAGTCCGCCTTCGGGACTAGCGGTCACAGATACGCAGTATTTT CASSPPSGLAVTDTQYF
TRBJ1-1 TRBD1 TRBV10-1 . TGCGCCAGCAGTGCCTCTATGACAGGGGTTGAAGCTTTCTTT CASSASMTGVEAFF
TRBJ2-1 . TRBV2 many TGTGCCAGCAGTGTTAGGGGTCCCTACAATGAGCAGTTCTTC CASSVRGPYNEQFF
TRBJ2-1 TRBD2 TRBV5-4 . TGTGCCAGCAGCTTGGATTGGGCTAGCGGGGGGGCCTTCTACAATGAGCAGTTCTTC CASSLDWASGGAFYNEQFF
TRBJ2-6 . TRBV7-9 . TGTGCCAGCAGCTCGAAGAGCTCTGGGGCCAACGTCCTGACTTTC CASSSKSSGANVLTF
TRBJ1-4 TRBD1 TRBV4-1 . TGCGCCAGCAGCCAAGACGGGACAGGGGAGGATGAAAAACTGTTTTTT CASSQDGTGEDEKLFF
TRBJ2-7 TRBD2 TRBV25-1 once TGTGCCAGCAGTGACTGGGGGGGGGACGAGCAGTACTTC CASSDWGGDEQYF
TRBJ2-7 TRBD1 TRBV18 . TGTGCCAGCTCATCTTCGACAGGGGGAGGCTACGAGCAGTACTTC CASSSSTGGGYEQYF
TRBJ2-7 TRBD1 TRBV27 . TGTGCCAGCAGTCCAGGTCGGGACAGGGAGTCCTACGAGCAGTACTTC CASSPGRDRESYEQYF
TRBJ2-4 . TRBV5-4 . TGTGCCAGCAGCTTGCGGGGAGCCAAAAACATTCAGTACTTC CASSLRGAKNIQYF
TRBJ2-7 TRBD1 TRBV15 . TGTGCCACCAGCAGGAGGACAGGGAACGAGCAGTACTTC CATSRRTGNEQYF